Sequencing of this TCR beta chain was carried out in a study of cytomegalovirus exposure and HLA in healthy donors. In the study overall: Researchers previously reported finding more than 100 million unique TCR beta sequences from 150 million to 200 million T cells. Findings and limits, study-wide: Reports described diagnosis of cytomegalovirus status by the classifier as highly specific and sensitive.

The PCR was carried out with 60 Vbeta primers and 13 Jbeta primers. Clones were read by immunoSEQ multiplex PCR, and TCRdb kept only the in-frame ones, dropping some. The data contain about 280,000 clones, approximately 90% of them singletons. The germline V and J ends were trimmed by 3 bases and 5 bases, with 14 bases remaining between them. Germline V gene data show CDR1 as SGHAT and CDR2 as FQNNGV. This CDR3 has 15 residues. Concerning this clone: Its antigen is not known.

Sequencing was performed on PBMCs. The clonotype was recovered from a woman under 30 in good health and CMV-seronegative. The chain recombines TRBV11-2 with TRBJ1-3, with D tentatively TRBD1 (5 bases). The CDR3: CASSFIDSWRNTIYF. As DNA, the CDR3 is TGTGCCAGCAGCTTTATCGACAGTTGGAGAAACACCATATATTTT.